Below are 10 T cell receptor beta chains sequenced from a single sample in a study of identical twins. TCRdb reanalysed the 5' RACE reads using MiXCR and keeps one entry per CDR3 protein. This repertoire shows more than 250,000 distinct CDR3 sequences, more than 6.5% found once; its top ten account for approximately 2.1%. The data were also submitted as part of a second study, on yellow fever vaccine responses in identical twins.

The sample taken for sequencing was memory (CD45RO+) T cells sorted from blood. The receptor source for this set is a woman aged 18-29 years in good health.

In this sample, this clonotype turned up many times. V gene TRBV10-3 combines with J gene TRBJ1-1; 12 bases match TRBD1. The CDR3 runs 15 residues. Germline CDR1 is ENHRY and CDR2 is SYGVKD. V lost 7 bases, J lost 4 bases, and 7 bases stayed unmatched. The CDR3 loop is CAITGTGGKSTEAFF. CDR3 coding DNA: TGTGCCATCACCGGGACAGGGGGCAAGAGCACTGAAGCTTTCTTT.

The V call is TRBV5-1, the J call TRBJ1-5; 10 nucleotides line up with TRBD1. V was clipped by 1 base and J by 7 bases; unmatched bases: 8. Germline CDR1 is SGHRS and CDR2 is YFSETQ. The CDR3 has 16 residues. The CDR3 bases are TGCGCCAGCAGCTTGAAAGGGACAGGGGATGGGCAGCCCCAGCATTTT. Its translation is CASSLKGTGDGQPQHF.

For the CDR3, the DNA is TGTGCCAGCTCACCACCCGGGGGTCCGTCTGGGGCCAACGTCCTGACTTTC. This translates into CASSPPGGPSGANVLTF. This chain joins TRBV18 and TRBJ2-6, with a possible D match to TRBD2 (6 bases). V was trimmed by 0 bases and J by 1 base, leaving 10 bases between them. There are 17 residues in the CDR3. Germline V CDR1 and CDR2: KGHSH, LQKENI.

This clonotype showed up many times. The V and J genes are TRBV5-1 and TRBJ2-7, with D maybe TRBD2 (5 bases). The CDR3 is 14 amino acids. The V gene's germline CDR1 is SGHRS and CDR2 YFSETQ. V was pared by 0 bases and J by 1 base, with 8 bases between. This CDR3 is CASSLVTRSYEQYF. The DNA for the CDR3 is TGCGCCAGCAGCTTGGTTACTAGGTCCTACGAGCAGTACTTC. Full variable domain (remainder filled in from reference TRBV5-1 and TRBJ2-7): KAGVTQTPRYLIKTRGQQVTLSCSPISGHRSVSWYQQTPGQGLQFLFEYFSETQRNKGNFPGRFSGRQFSNSRSEMNVSTLELGDSALYLCASSLVTRSYEQYFGPGTRLTVT.

V and J are TRBV3-1 and TRBJ2-7, with TRBD2 as a possible D gene (6 bases). CDR1 is LGHDT and CDR2 is YNNKEL in the germline V gene (reference sequence). V was clipped by 3 bases and J by 1 base, with 10 bases between them. CDR3 length: 14 residues. The CDR3 spells CASSHQAGSYEQYV. CDR3 nucleotides: TGTGCCAGCAGCCATCAGGCGGGATCCTACGAGCAGTACGTC.

The chain combines TRBV28 with TRBJ1-2; perhaps TRBD1 as D (5 bases). The ends were cut back, 4 bases at V and 7 bases at J, with 13 bases in the middle. The CDR3 sequence is 13 residues long. Germline V gives CDR1 MDHEN, CDR2 SYDVKM. The CDR3 nucleotides are TGTGCCAGCAGTTACGGGGGGTTGTTTGGCTACACCTTC. Translated, it gives CASSYGGLFGYTF.

In its sample, this clonotype was seen a few times. The rearrangement joins TRBV6-1 to TRBJ1-2; a possible D gene is TRBD1 (5 bases). Germline V CDR1 and CDR2: MNHNS, SASEGT. Trimming removed 6 bases at V and 4 bases at J, with 15 bases between. The CDR3 spans 14 residues. The chain's CDR3 is CASRARQHPYGYTF. CDR3 in DNA: TGTGCCAGCAGGGCAAGACAGCACCCCTATGGCTACACCTTC.

This clonotype has more than one count but fewer than ten. A clone one base away is much larger, so this may be a read error. The chain combines TRBV20-1 with TRBJ2-1, with 13 bases identical to TRBD2. Germline lookup yields CDR1 DFQATT and CDR2 SNEGSKA (reference sequence). The CDR3 sequence is 17 residues long. Here the CDR3 DNA reads TGCTGTGCTAGAGTTTTAGGACTAGCGGGAGCCTACAATGAGCAGTTCTTC. Its protein is CCARVLGLAGAYNEQFF.

This clonotype was observed many times. The rearrangement links TRBV20-1 to TRBJ2-7, with D possibly TRBD1 on 6 matching bases. Germline V gives CDR1 DFQATT, CDR2 SNEGSKA (reference sequence). This CDR3 has 15 residues. Trimming left V 4 bases short and J 1 base short, with 17 bases between. The CDR3 nucleotides are TGCAGTGCTATCCTTATGGGGGCGGCATCCTACGAGCAGTACTTC. It is translated as CSAILMGAASYEQYF.

There are a few counts of this clonotype. J is TRBJ2-7 and V is TRBV7-2; D ambiguous. This CDR3 has 12 residues. Trimming pared 6 bases from V and 4 bases from J, leaving 10 bases between. Germline V gene data show CDR1 as SGHTA and CDR2 as FQGNSA. The CDR3 loop is CASSQDQYEQYF. The CDR3 DNA reads as TGTGCCAGCAGTCAGGACCAATACGAGCAGTACTTC.